This T cell receptor beta chain was identified during a study of blood T cell repertoires in COVID-19. Study at large: COVID-19 samples collected from the United States, Italy and Spain covered acute and convalescent phases.

Original analysis: Reference gene primer amplification yielded estimated nucleated cell counts. Repertoires were generated with immunoSEQ multiplex PCR, while TCRdb's copy carries only in-frame clones and drops some. Clonal size and the V and J genes are those of that table, whereas D and trimming came from the DNA. The sample holds some 250,000 clones, 70% to 90% seen once. V lost 5 bases and J 4 bases, leaving 17 bases between the germline ends. The CDR3 length is 15 residues. In germline, CDR1 is SGHTA, CDR2 FQGNSA. The V and J genes are TRBV7-2 and TRBJ2-5, with a tentative D call TRBD2 (7 bases). The sample was peripheral blood. The TCR was taken from a woman between 25 and 40 years old with acute or convalescent COVID-19. The CDR3 region has the DNA TGTGCCAGCAGCCCCCAGGGAGGGGGGGGAGAGACCCAGTACTTC. It specifies CASSPQGGGGETQYF.